This T cell receptor (beta chain) was sequenced for a study of cytomegalovirus exposure and HLA in healthy donors. Between the trimmed V and J ends, which lost 5 bases and 3 bases, there was a span of 14 bases. Per the germline V gene, CDR1 is SGHVS and CDR2 is FQNEAQ. This CDR3 is built from 15 residues. Vbeta (60) and Jbeta (13) primers were used in the PCR. The method was immunoSEQ multiplex PCR; TCRdb's version includes in-frame clones alone and lacks a portion of them. Of about 190,000 clones in the sample, roughly 74% were seen once. J is TRBJ1-5 and V is TRBV7-8; D is perhaps TRBD1 (6 bases). Sequencing was carried out using PBMCs. The sequence came from a woman aged 30 to 39 in good health and CMV-seropositive. CDR3 protein: CASSLGTFYNQPQHF. In nucleotides, the CDR3 is TGTGCCAGCAGCCTCGGGACATTTTACAATCAGCCCCAGCATTTT. Drawing the rest from reference TRBV7-8 and TRBJ1-5, the complete variable domain is GAGVSQSPRYKVAKRGQDVALRCDPISGHVSLFWYQQALGQGPEFLTYFQNEAQLDKSGLPSDRFFAERPEGSVSTLKIQRTQQEDSAVYLCASSLGTFYNQPQHFGDGTRLSIL.